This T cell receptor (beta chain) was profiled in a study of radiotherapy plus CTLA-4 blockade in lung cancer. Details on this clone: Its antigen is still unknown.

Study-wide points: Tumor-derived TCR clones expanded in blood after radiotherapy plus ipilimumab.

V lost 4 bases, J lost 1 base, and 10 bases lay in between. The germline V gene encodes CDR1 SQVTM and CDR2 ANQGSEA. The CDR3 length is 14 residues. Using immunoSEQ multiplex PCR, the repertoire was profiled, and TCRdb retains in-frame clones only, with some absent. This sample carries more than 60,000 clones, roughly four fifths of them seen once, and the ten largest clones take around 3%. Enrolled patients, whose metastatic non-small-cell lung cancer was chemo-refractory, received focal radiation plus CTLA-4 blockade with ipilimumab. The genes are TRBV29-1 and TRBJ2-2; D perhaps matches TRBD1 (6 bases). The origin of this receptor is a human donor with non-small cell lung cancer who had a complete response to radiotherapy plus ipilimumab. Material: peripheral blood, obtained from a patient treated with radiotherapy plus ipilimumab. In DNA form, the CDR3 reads TGCAGCGTTGGGAGGACAGTGAACACCGGGGAGCTGTTTTTT. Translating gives CSVGRTVNTGELFF.